Listed here are 29 T cell receptor beta chains from one sample, sequenced in a study of cytomegalovirus exposure and HLA in healthy donors. The PCR made use of 60 Vbeta and 13 Jbeta primers. Profiled with immunoSEQ multiplex PCR; TCRdb holds only in-frame clones, not every one. The table has 150,000 to 200,000 clones, 77% seen once. What was sequenced was PBMCs. The receptors originated from a woman in her 30s in good health and CMV-seronegative.

The chain employs TRBV7-9 and TRBJ1-1; D is uncertain. Trimming left V 4 bases short and J 6 bases short, with 6 bases between. CDR1 is SEHNR, CDR2 FQNEAQ, per germline (reference sequence). The CDR3 has 11 residues. In DNA form, the CDR3 reads TGTGCCAGCAGCTACACAGCTGAAGCTTTCTTT. Protein product: CASSYTAEAFF.

The gene calls are TRBV5-4 and TRBJ2-5; TRBD2 matches 12 bases. The CDR3 is 15 amino acids. Germline-derived CDR1 and CDR2 are SGHNT and YYREEE (reference sequence). V dropped 4 bases and J dropped 2; count of bases not matched to a gene: 3. CDR3 sequence: CASSRTSGEQETQYF. CDR3 DNA sequence: TGTGCCAGCAGCCGGACTAGCGGGGAACAAGAGACCCAGTACTTC.

This chain uses TRBV18 with TRBJ1-1; D is unresolved. V lost 2 bases to trimming and J lost 5 bases, with 21 bases between them. CDR1 is KGHSH, CDR2 LQKENI, per germline. This CDR3 contains 17 residues. The CDR3 DNA is TGTGCCAGCTCACCATTGAGGCTTCGCACCATCGGTACTGAAGCTTTCTTT. Protein: CASSPLRLRTIGTEAFF. Full variable domain (rest looked up from reference TRBV18 and TRBJ1-1): NAGVMQNPRHLVRRRGQEARLRCSPMKGHSHVYWYRQLPEEGLKFMVYLQKENIIDESGMPKERFSAEFPKEGPSILRIQQVVRGDSAAYFCASSPLRLRTIGTEAFFGQGTRLTVV.

This sequence joins TRBV27 and TRBJ1-5; 9 bases align to TRBD1. After removal of 6 bases from V and 9 bases from J, the junction contained 6 bases not matched to a gene. Germline loops: CDR1 MNHEY, CDR2 SMNVEV (reference sequence). The CDR3 spans 13 residues. CDR3 sequence reads: CASRRDRERPQHF. The CDR3 bases are TGTGCCAGCAGACGGGACAGGGAGCGGCCCCAGCATTTT.

The CDR3 bases are TGTGCCAGCAGTCTACCACAGGGGGCGCGGGGCTACACCTTC. It translates to CASSLPQGARGYTF. The V and J genes are TRBV28 and TRBJ1-2; 9 bases are a match to TRBD1. Looked up from germline, CDR1 is MDHEN and CDR2 is SYDVKM. V lost 5 bases to trimming and J lost 8 bases; unmatched junction nucleotides: 9. This CDR3 spans 14 amino acids.

The V call is TRBV6-1, the J call TRBJ2-7; no firm D call. The length of the CDR3 is 12 residues. The germline V and J ends were trimmed by 2 bases and 3 bases, with 5 bases remaining between them. Germline V CDR1 and CDR2: MNHNS, SASEGT. CDR3 DNA sequence: TGTGCCAGCAGTGAACAGTTCTACGAGCAGTACTTC. Protein sequence: CASSEQFYEQYF.

The chain has TRBV29-1 and TRBJ2-1, with 12 nucleotides matching TRBD1. Trimming cost V 1 base and J 10 bases; bases outside gene matches: 11. The CDR3 has 16 amino acids. Germline V gives CDR1 SQVTM, CDR2 ANQGSEA. The CDR3 region is CSVEASPGQGAREQFF. The CDR3 nucleotides are TGCAGCGTTGAAGCAAGTCCGGGACAGGGGGCTCGGGAGCAGTTCTTC.

The chain combines TRBV5-1 with TRBJ2-5; the D is unclear. V was cut by 1 base and J by 2 bases, with 9 bases left in between. Per the germline V gene, CDR1 is SGHRS and CDR2 is YFSETQ. This CDR3 is built from 14 residues. CDR3 amino acids: CASSLMADQETQYF. The CDR3 region has the DNA TGCGCCAGCAGCTTGATGGCGGATCAAGAGACCCAGTACTTC.

This rearrangement joins TRBV28 to TRBJ2-2; D possibly corresponds to TRBD1 (5 bases). This CDR3 region has 13 residues. Germline assignment: CDR1 MDHEN and CDR2 SYDVKM. V lost 5 bases to trimming and J lost 5 bases, with 9 bases between them. The CDR3 spells CASSPAGTGELFF. DNA of the CDR3: TGTGCCAGCAGTCCCGCAGGGACCGGGGAGCTGTTTTTT.

J is TRBJ1-4 and V is TRBV10-3; D not certain. V gave up 0 bases and J gave up 0 bases, with 5 bases separating them. CDR1 is ENHRY and CDR2 is SYGVKD in the germline V gene. This CDR3 is built from 15 residues. This chain's CDR3 is CAISESQATNEKLFF. CDR3 in DNA: TGTGCCATCAGTGAGTCGCAGGCAACTAATGAAAAACTGTTTTTT.

The chain uses TRBV7-9 and TRBJ2-7, with 10 bases matching TRBD2. In germline, CDR1 is SEHNR, CDR2 FQNEAQ (reference sequence). With V trimmed by 5 bases and J by 2 bases, 9 bases remained unmatched. The CDR3 loop spans 16 amino acids. Here the CDR3 DNA reads TGTGCCAGCAGCGCAACCGGGACTAGCGTAGCCTACGAGCAGTACTTC. It codes for CASSATGTSVAYEQYF.

The chain recombines TRBV7-8 with TRBJ2-6; D perhaps matches TRBD2 (6 bases). CDR3 size: 17 residues. Germline V lookup: CDR1 SGHVS, CDR2 FQNEAQ. Trimming removed 1 base at V and 0 bases at J, with 10 bases between. The CDR3 reads CASSLGGLTSGANVLTF. The CDR3 DNA reads as TGTGCCAGCAGCTTAGGGGGACTGACCTCTGGGGCCAACGTCCTGACTTTC.

The chain employs TRBV5-1 and TRBJ2-2; TRBD2 might be the D (5 bases). In germline, CDR1 is SGHRS, CDR2 YFSETQ. Trimming removed 5 bases from V and 1 base from J, with 9 bases in between. The CDR3 spans 14 residues. Here the CDR3 reads CASRVGENTGELFF. Written as DNA, the CDR3 is TGCGCCAGCAGGGTCGGGGAGAACACCGGGGAGCTGTTTTTT.

Regarding this clone: The sample carries other DNA sequences with the same CDR3. The J gene is TRBJ1-1, the V gene TRBV2; no firm D call. V was clipped by 6 bases and J by 0 bases, with 11 bases between them. The CDR3 length is 14 residues. Germline V gene lookup returns CDR1 SNHLY and CDR2 FYNNEI. CDR3 amino acids: CASSHRVLNTEAFF. CDR3 sequence (DNA): TGTGCCAGCAGCCACCGGGTTTTGAACACTGAAGCTTTCTTT.

In this sample, this clone turned up a few times. The gene calls are TRBV7-9 and TRBJ1-1; D unresolved. There are 13 residues in the CDR3. Trimming left V 1 base short and J 2 bases short, with 5 bases between. Germline CDR1 SEHNR, CDR2 FQNEAQ (reference sequence). The CDR3 DNA is TGTGCCAGCAGCTTAGAATTAAACACTGAAGCTTTCTTT. Translated: CASSLELNTEAFF.

V gene TRBV7-9 combines with J gene TRBJ1-4; D might be TRBD1 (5 bases). The germline V gene has CDR1 SEHNR and CDR2 FQNEAQ (reference sequence). Trimming left V 1 base short and J 5 bases short, with 11 bases between. The CDR3 is 15 amino acids. DNA for the CDR3: TGTGCCAGCAGCTTAGATCAGGGAGGGAATGAAAAACTGTTTTTT. It yields the protein CASSLDQGGNEKLFF.

The chain recombines TRBV7-2 with TRBJ2-1; 8 bases are shared with TRBD2. Trimming at V came to 1 base and at J to 8 bases, leaving 13 bases not matched to a gene. CDR1 is SGHTA and CDR2 is FQGNSA in the germline V gene. This CDR3 has 17 residues. CDR3 bases: TGTGCCAGCAGCTTAGGGGCCCCTGACGGGGGGGTTTATGAGCAGTTCTTC. It specifies CASSLGAPDGGVYEQFF.

This clone appeared a few times. The chain uses TRBV30 and TRBJ2-7, with 8 positions matching TRBD1. V lost 5 bases to trimming and J lost 0 bases; unmatched junction nucleotides: 6. Germline V gives CDR1 GTSNPN, CDR2 SVGIG (reference sequence). The CDR3 totals 14 residues. CDR3 loop: CAWDRGKSSYEQYF. DNA for the CDR3: TGTGCCTGGGACAGGGGTAAAAGCTCCTACGAGCAGTACTTC. Combining the CDR3 with reference TRBV30 and TRBJ2-7 gives the whole variable domain SQTIHQWPATLVQPVGSPLSLECTVEGTSNPNLYWYRQAAGRGLQLLFYSVGIGQISSEVPQNLSASRPQDRQFILSSKKLLLSDSGFYLCAWDRGKSSYEQYFGPGTRLTVT.

The genes are TRBV2 and TRBJ1-2; no clear D. The CDR3 is 14 amino acids. Germline CDR1 and CDR2: SNHLY and FYNNEI. The germline V and J ends were trimmed by 2 bases and 8 bases, with 15 bases remaining between them. The CDR3 DNA reads TGTGCCAGCAGTGAACGCGGGCTATATGGGGGCTACACCTTC. It translates to CASSERGLYGGYTF.

The gene calls are TRBV28 and TRBJ1-2; TRBD1 agrees at 10 bases. This CDR3 contains 13 residues. V trimming: 6 bases; J trimming: 6 bases; junction bases outside the gene matches: 4. Looked up from germline, CDR1 is MDHEN and CDR2 is SYDVKM. The CDR3 coding sequence is TGTGCCAGCAGGACAGGGGGCGCGGATGGCTACACCTTC. Translated, it gives CASRTGGADGYTF.

Concerning this clone: Other DNA sequences within the sample encode an identical CDR3. The rearrangement joins TRBV15 to TRBJ1-5; unclear D gene. From germline, CDR1 is LNHNV and CDR2 YYDKDF (reference sequence). This CDR3 has 12 residues. Trimming pared 3 bases from V and 4 bases from J, leaving 4 bases between. Here the CDR3 reads CATSSLNQPQHF. CDR3 in DNA: TGTGCCACCAGCAGCCTGAATCAGCCCCAGCATTTT.

The genes are TRBV5-6 and TRBJ2-3, with D possibly TRBD2 on 6 matching bases. There are 15 residues in the CDR3. The germline CDR1 and CDR2 sequences are SGHDT and YYEEEE. The ends were cut back, 5 bases at V and 0 bases at J, with 13 bases in the middle. In nucleotides, the CDR3 is TGTGCCAGCAGTCGGGGGACCCTCAGCACAGATACGCAGTATTTT. This gives the protein CASSRGTLSTDTQYF.

The V and J genes are TRBV2 and TRBJ2-5; D possibly corresponds to TRBD1 (6 bases). V was pared by 8 bases and J by 1 base, with 14 bases between. Germline CDR1 is SNHLY and CDR2 is FYNNEI. There are 14 residues in the CDR3. CDR3 bases: TGTGCCAGCCCGAAGACAGGCCTCCAAGAGACCCAGTACTTC. Translated: CASPKTGLQETQYF. The full variable domain, in which reference TRBV2 and TRBJ2-5 provide the parts outside the CDR3, is EPEVTQTPSHQVTQMGQEVILRCVPISNHLYFYWYRQILGQKVEFLVSFYNNEISEKSEIFDDQFSVERPDGSNFTLKIRSTKLEDSAMYFCASPKTGLQETQYFGPGTRLLVL.

This chain connects TRBV5-1 to TRBJ2-5; TRBD2 matches at 9 bases. The trim removed 4 bases at V and 5 bases at J, leaving 6 bases unmatched. Germline V CDR1 and CDR2: SGHRS, YFSETQ. There are 14 residues in the CDR3. CDR3 sequence (DNA): TGCGCCAGCAGCGGCACTAGCGGGTGGGAGACCCAGTACTTC. It encodes CASSGTSGWETQYF.

The chain combines TRBV12-5 with TRBJ1-1; D not resolved. The germline V gene has CDR1 LGHNT and CDR2 FRNRAP. The CDR3 loop spans 11 amino acids. Trimming shortened V by 6 bases and J by 4 bases, and 6 bases separated the two germline ends. This chain's CDR3 is CASGSGTEAFF. CDR3 DNA: TGTGCTAGTGGATCGGGCACTGAAGCTTTCTTT.

The V call is TRBV4-3, the J call TRBJ2-7, with 7 bases fitting TRBD1. Unmatched junction bases numbered 2, after V lost 2 bases and J lost 4 bases. CDR1 is LGHNA, CDR2 YSLEER, per germline. The CDR3 sequence is 13 residues long. CDR3 loop: CASSQTGDYEQYF. The CDR3 DNA reads TGCGCCAGCAGCCAAACAGGGGATTACGAGCAGTACTTC.

The CDR3 here is CASRRGTTEAFF. The CDR3 coding sequence is TGTGCCAGCCGAAGGGGGACGACTGAAGCTTTCTTT. The chain joins TRBV6-5 to TRBJ1-1; D possibly corresponds to TRBD1 (6 bases). This CDR3 comprises 12 residues. Germline lookup yields CDR1 MNHEY and CDR2 SVGAGI. The V end was cut by 8 bases, the J end by 5 bases, with 12 bases between.

The chain uses TRBV27 and TRBJ2-7, with TRBD2 matching over 7 bases. The CDR3 contains 16 residues. The germline V gene encodes CDR1 MNHEY and CDR2 SMNVEV (reference sequence). The V segment lost 6 bases and the J segment 3 bases; nucleotides outside the gene matches: 14. This chain's CDR3 is CASSSDPSGHFYEQYF. The CDR3 DNA reads TGTGCCAGCAGCTCCGACCCTAGCGGACACTTCTACGAGCAGTACTTC.

The J gene is TRBJ2-2, the V gene TRBV18; 11 bases line up with TRBD2. This CDR3 comprises 19 residues. Germline V lookup: CDR1 KGHSH, CDR2 LQKENI. V gave up 3 bases and J gave up 6 bases; unmatched junction bases: 15. The CDR3 DNA follows: TGTGCCAGCTCACCTACCGACGAAATAGCGGGAGGGCCCTCCGGGGAGCTGTTTTTT. This encodes CASSPTDEIAGGPSGELFF.